This T cell receptor beta chain emerged from a study of cytomegalovirus exposure and HLA in healthy donors. About this clone itself: Its target is not known.

Both 60 Vbeta primers and 13 Jbeta primers went into the PCR. Original analysis: Approximately 83 million unique TCR beta chains, 9 million to 12 million shared, were counted in a later analysis. This table comes from immunoSEQ multiplex PCR, and its TCRdb copy is limited to in-frame clones, with some not included. V and J calls and clone size are copied from that table; D and trimming were computed from the DNA. This sample has 200,000 or so clones, with more than 60% found just once. CDR1 SEHNR and CDR2 FQNEAQ come from the germline V gene (reference sequence). Deletions cut 1 base from V and 2 bases from J, with 9 bases between. The CDR3 length is 15 residues. General study results and limits: HLA alleles were associated with 17,000 or so TCR beta sequences in a later analysis at 0.05 false discovery rate. In vitro testing confirmed a few CMV-associated chains as specific for CMV antigens. The authors enumerated 164 TCR beta chains as linked to cytomegalovirus.

The TCR sequence derives from a man aged 35 to 55 in good health and CMV-seronegative. V is TRBV7-9 and J is TRBJ1-3; D gene ambiguous. The sequencing sample was made of PBMCs. CDR3 residues: CASSLDSLTGNTIYF. CDR3 nucleotides: TGTGCCAGCAGCTTAGATAGTTTGACTGGAAACACCATATATTTT. Full variable domain (outside the CDR3, taken from reference TRBV7-9 and TRBJ1-3): DTGVSQNPRHKITKRGQNVTFRCDPISEHNRLYWYRQTLGQGPEFLTYFQNEAQLEKSRLLSDRFSAERPKGSFSTLEIQRTEQGDSAMYLCASSLDSLTGNTIYFGEGSWLTVV.